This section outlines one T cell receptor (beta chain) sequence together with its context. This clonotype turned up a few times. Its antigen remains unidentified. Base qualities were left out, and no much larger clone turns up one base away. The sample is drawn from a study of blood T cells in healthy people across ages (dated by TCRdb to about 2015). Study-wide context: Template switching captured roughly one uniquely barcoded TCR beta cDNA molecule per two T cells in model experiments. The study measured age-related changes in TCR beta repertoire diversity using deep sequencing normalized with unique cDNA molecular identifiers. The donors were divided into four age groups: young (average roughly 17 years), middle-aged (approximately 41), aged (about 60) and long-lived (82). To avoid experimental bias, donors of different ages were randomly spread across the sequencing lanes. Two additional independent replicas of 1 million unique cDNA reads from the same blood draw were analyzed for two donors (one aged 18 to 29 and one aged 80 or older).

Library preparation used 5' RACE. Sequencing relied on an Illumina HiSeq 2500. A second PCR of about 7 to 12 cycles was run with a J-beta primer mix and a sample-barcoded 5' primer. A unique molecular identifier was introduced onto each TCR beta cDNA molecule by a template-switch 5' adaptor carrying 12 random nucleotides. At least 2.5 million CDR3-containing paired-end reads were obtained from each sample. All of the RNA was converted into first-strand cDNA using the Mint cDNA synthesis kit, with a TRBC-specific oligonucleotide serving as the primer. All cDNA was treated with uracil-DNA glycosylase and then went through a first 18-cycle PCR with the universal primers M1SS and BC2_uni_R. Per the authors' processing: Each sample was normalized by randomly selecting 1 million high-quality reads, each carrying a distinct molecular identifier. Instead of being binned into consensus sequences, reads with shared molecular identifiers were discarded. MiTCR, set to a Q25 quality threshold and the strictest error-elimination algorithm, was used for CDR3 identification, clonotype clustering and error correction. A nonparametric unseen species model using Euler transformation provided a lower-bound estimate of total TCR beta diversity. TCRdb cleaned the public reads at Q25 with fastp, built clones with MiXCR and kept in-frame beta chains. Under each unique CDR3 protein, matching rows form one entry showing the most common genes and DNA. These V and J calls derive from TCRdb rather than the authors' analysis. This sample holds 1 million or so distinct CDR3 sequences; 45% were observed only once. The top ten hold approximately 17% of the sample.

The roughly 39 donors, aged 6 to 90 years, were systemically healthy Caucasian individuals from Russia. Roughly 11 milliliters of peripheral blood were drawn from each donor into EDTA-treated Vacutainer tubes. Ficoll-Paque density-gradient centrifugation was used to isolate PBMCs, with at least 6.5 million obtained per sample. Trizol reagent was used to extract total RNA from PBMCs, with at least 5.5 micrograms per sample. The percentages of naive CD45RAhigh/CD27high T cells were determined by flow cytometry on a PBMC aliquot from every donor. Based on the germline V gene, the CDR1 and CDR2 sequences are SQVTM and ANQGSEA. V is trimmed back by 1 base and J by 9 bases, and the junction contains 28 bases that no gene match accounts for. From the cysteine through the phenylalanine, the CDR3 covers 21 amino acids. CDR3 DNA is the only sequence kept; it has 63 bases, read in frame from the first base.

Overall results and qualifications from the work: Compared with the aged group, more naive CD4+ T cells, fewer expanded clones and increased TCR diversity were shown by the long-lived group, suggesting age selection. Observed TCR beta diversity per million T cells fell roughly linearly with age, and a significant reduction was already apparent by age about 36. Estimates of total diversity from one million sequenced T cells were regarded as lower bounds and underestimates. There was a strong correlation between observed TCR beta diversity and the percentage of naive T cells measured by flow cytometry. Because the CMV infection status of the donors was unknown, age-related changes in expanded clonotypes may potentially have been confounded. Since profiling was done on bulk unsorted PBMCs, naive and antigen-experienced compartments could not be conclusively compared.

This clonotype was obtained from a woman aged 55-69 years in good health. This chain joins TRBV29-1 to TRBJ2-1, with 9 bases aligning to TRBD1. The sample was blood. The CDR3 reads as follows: CSVEARRFEGQDRGRGGEQFF. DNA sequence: TGCAGCGTTGAAGCCAGAAGGTTCGAAGGCCAGGACAGGGGCAGAGGAGGTGAGCAGTTCTTC.